Following are 20 T cell receptor beta chains from one sample sequenced in a study of T cells after yellow fever vaccination. From the 5' RACE reads, TCRdb called clonotypes with MiXCR, one entry per CDR3 protein. The sample holds 450,000 to 650,000 distinct CDR3 sequences, just over 20% seen once. Sample: PBMCs, taken around 3 weeks after the first yellow fever vaccination. The receptors stem from a man aged 18 to 29 who received the YFV17D yellow fever vaccine.

V is TRBV5-1 and J is TRBJ1-3, with a tentative D call TRBD1 (5 bases). The CDR3 runs 15 residues. V was trimmed by 4 bases and J by 2 bases, leaving 13 bases between them. CDR1 SGHRS and CDR2 YFSETQ come from the germline V gene. CDR3 in amino acids: CASSPAGSAGNTIYF. The CDR3, as DNA: TGCGCCAGCAGCCCGGCAGGGAGTGCTGGAAACACCATATATTTT.

This chain links TRBV7-9 with TRBJ2-1, with D tentatively TRBD1 or TRBD2 (7 bases each). This CDR3 contains 14 residues. The germline gives CDR1 SEHNR, CDR2 FQNEAQ (reference sequence). The V end lost 5 bases, the J end lost 6 bases, and 14 bases lay between the germline ends. The CDR3 DNA follows: TGTGCCAGCAGCACCCAGGGGGGGATCAATGAGCAGTTCTTC. It codes for CASSTQGGINEQFF.

The chain links TRBV2 to TRBJ2-7, with a possible D match to TRBD1 (7 bases). The CDR3 is 15 amino acids. In germline, CDR1 is SNHLY, CDR2 FYNNEI. V lost 3 bases and J lost 2, with 14 bases in between. DNA of the CDR3: TGTGCCAGCAGTGAGCTACAGGGGAGGCCCTACGAGCAGTACTTC. It codes for CASSELQGRPYEQYF.

V usage is TRBV9 and J usage is TRBJ2-1; no firm D call. V dropped 2 bases and J dropped 3 bases, with 6 bases sitting between them. The germline V gene encodes CDR1 SGDLS and CDR2 YYNGEE. This CDR3 is 13 amino acids long. In DNA form, the CDR3 reads TGTGCCAGCAGCGTTGACTTCTACAATGAGCAGTTCTTC. It yields the protein CASSVDFYNEQFF.

The chain employs TRBV11-2 and TRBJ2-1, with TRBD2 identical over 7 bases. Germline V lookup: CDR1 SGHAT, CDR2 FQNNGV. This CDR3 region has 13 residues. J lost 6 bases, V lost 4 bases, and 3 bases had no gene match. The CDR3, as DNA: TGTGCCAGCAGCTCGGGACTACTCAATGAGCAGTTCTTC. Its translation: CASSSGLLNEQFF.

Only a few counts were recorded for this clonotype. The rearrangement links TRBV6-4 to TRBJ2-3; D gene unclear. This CDR3 region has 11 residues. Trimming took 11 bases from V and 1 from J, leaving 7 bases between them. Germline V CDR1 and CDR2: MRHNA, SNTAGT. The CDR3 loop reads CAPPRTDTQYF. Written as DNA, the CDR3 is TGTGCCCCACCCCGCACAGATACGCAGTATTTT.

This clonotype was observed a few times. This chain connects TRBV6-2 or TRBV6-3 to TRBJ2-7; 7 bases agree with TRBD1. V shed 8 bases, J shed 3 bases, and the junction held 13 bases outside the gene matches. This CDR3 spans 15 amino acids. Per germline, CDR1 MNHEY and CDR2 SVGEGT. The CDR3 region has the DNA TGTGCCAGCCAGGAAGCACGTTGGGACAGCTACGAGCAGTACGTC. This translates into CASQEARWDSYEQYV.

This clonotype was counted a few times. The J gene is TRBJ1-1, the V gene TRBV7-9; tentatively, D is TRBD1 (5 bases). Germline lookup yields CDR1 SEHNR and CDR2 FQNEAQ (reference sequence). Trimming took 5 bases from V and 3 from J, leaving 13 bases between them. The CDR3 consists of 14 residues. As DNA, the CDR3 is TGTGCCAGCAGCCAGAGGCGGGGGGACACTGAAGCTTTCTTT. Translation gives CASSQRRGDTEAFF.

V gene TRBV7-3 combines with J gene TRBJ2-3, with a possible D match to TRBD1 (6 bases). V lost 5 bases, J lost 2 bases, and 11 bases lay in between. Germline V CDR1 and CDR2: SGHTA, FQGTGA. This CDR3 is built from 14 residues. CDR3 DNA: TGTGCCAGCAGCCCCGACAGGTTCACAGATACGCAGTATTTT. It specifies CASSPDRFTDTQYF.

This clonotype showed up many times. This chain connects TRBV12-3 or TRBV12-4 to TRBJ2-1, with 8 bases identical to TRBD1. J lost 4 bases, V lost 8 bases, and 10 bases had no gene match. The length of the CDR3 is 15 residues. The CDR3 bases are TGTGCCAGCTCTCTACGGGACAGGAATTACAATGAGCAGTTCTTC. Amino acids: CASSLRDRNYNEQFF.

This clonotype has at least ten counts. V gene TRBV12-3 or TRBV12-4 combines with J gene TRBJ2-3, with 7 positions matching TRBD1. There are 15 residues in the CDR3. The junction had 5 bases not matched to a gene; V was cut back by 5 bases and J by 0 bases. In DNA form, the CDR3 reads TGTGCCAGCAGTCCCCAGGGGGTTAGCACAGATACGCAGTATTTT. Protein product: CASSPQGVSTDTQYF.

The chain links TRBV19 to TRBJ2-2, with no clear D. Germline V gene data show CDR1 as LNHDA and CDR2 as SQIVND (reference sequence). V lost 3 bases to trimming and J lost 7 bases, with 9 bases between them. The CDR3 loop spans 13 amino acids. As DNA, the CDR3 is TGTGCCAGTAGTATTCGAGGTGGCGGGGAGCTGTTTTTT. Translation: CASSIRGGGELFF.

V usage is TRBV5-1 and J usage is TRBJ2-2; D might be TRBD2 (6 bases). The CDR3 runs 18 residues. Germline V CDR1 and CDR2: SGHRS, YFSETQ. The ends were cut back, 4 bases at V and 1 base at J, with 20 bases in the middle. The CDR3 region has the DNA TGCGCCAGCAGCCCTACATACGGGGGATGGGGGAACACCGGGGAGCTGTTTTTT. Its translation: CASSPTYGGWGNTGELFF.

This clonotype occurred a few times. The gene calls are TRBV7-3 and TRBJ2-2; 7 bases map to TRBD1. Trimming removed 8 bases from V and 0 bases from J; junction bases left unmatched: 6. Germline V gene data show CDR1 as SGHTA and CDR2 as FQGTGA. There are 15 residues in the CDR3. CDR3 amino acids: CASGLTGSNTGELFF. The CDR3 coding sequence is TGTGCCAGCGGATTGACAGGGTCGAACACCGGGGAGCTGTTTTTT.

Concerning this clonotype: The germline gene is not matched at one end of the junction; a read error may be the cause. The chain uses TRBV15 and TRBJ2-7; TRBD2 aligns across 7 bases. Germline values: CDR1 LNHNV, CDR2 YYDKDF (reference sequence). The CDR3 spans 16 residues. CDR3 in amino acids: CATSRDGGDSGYAQYF. CDR3 nucleotide sequence: TGTGCCACCAGCAGAGACGGGGGAGATAGCGGGTACGCGCAGTACTTC.

This clonotype turned up a few times. The chain is built from TRBV21-1 and TRBJ2-7. TRBV21-1 has pseudogene status. This CDR3 contains 19 residues. The CDR3 nucleotides are TGTGCCAGCATGTCACCTACCCCACCAACACGGCGGTACTTCTACGAGCAGTACGTC. Its translation is CASMSPTPPTRRYFYEQYV.

The CDR3 coding sequence is TGTGCCAGCAGACCCAGGGGGGAGCTGTTTTTT. Encoded protein: CASRPRGELFF. The rearrangement uses TRBV2 and TRBJ2-2; D gene uncertain. This CDR3 region has 11 residues. Trimming pared 6 bases from V and 8 bases from J, leaving 7 bases between. Germline loops: CDR1 SNHLY, CDR2 FYNNEI.

V gene TRBV5-1 combines with J gene TRBJ2-1; weak D call: TRBD2 (6 bases). V was pared by 3 bases and J by 2 bases, with 12 bases between. Germline CDR1 SGHRS, CDR2 YFSETQ. The CDR3 runs 15 residues. The CDR3 bases are TGCGCCAGCAGCTCCTCGACGGGGGCCTACAATGAGCAGTTCTTC. This gives the protein CASSSSTGAYNEQFF.

CDR3 region: CASSQSRGQGAPENIQYF. The CDR3 coding sequence is TGCGCCAGCAGCCAATCGAGGGGACAGGGGGCGCCTGAAAACATTCAGTACTTC. The V gene is TRBV4-1, the J gene TRBJ2-4, with TRBD1 matching over 12 bases. This CDR3 has 18 amino acids. Losses at the gene ends were 2 bases for V and 5 bases for J; bases not matched to a gene: 10. The germline gives CDR1 MGHRA, CDR2 YSYEKL.

Ten or more counts support this clonotype. The chain couples TRBV7-9 to TRBJ1-5; 7 bases agree with TRBD1. The germline V gene has CDR1 SEHNR and CDR2 FQNEAQ (reference sequence). The CDR3 covers 15 residues. V trimming: 1 base; J trimming: 3 bases; junction bases outside the gene matches: 3. The CDR3 sequence: CASSLGTGDNQPQHF. CDR3 sequence (DNA): TGTGCCAGCAGCTTAGGGACAGGAGACAATCAGCCCCAGCATTTT.